This TCR beta chain was profiled in a study of blood T cell repertoires in COVID-19 (TCRdb year 2020). Looking at the study overall: Samples covering the acute and convalescent phases of COVID-19 were provided by collaborators in the United States, Italy and Spain. Deeply sampled blood TCRbeta repertoires from subjects exposed to, actively infected with, or recovered from COVID-19 were included in the dataset. Nearly every sample came with metadata listing a de-identified subject ID, COVID-19 status, age in years and sex. The samples were drawn from two sources: the first 160 participants of the ongoing ImmuneRACE study, and over 1,000 subjects contributed by 6 global collaborators. The repertoires were released in a freely available public database intended as a resource for research on the immune response to SARS-CoV-2. The prospective study material was composed of cDNA or gDNA derived from T cells, B-cell-depleted T cells, or PBMCs. HLA class I and class II types, where available, came from metadata supplied by the sample provider rather than from assay-based typing. Here is what the overall study found, with its caveats: The quantity of clinical and demographic metadata differed by source and by participant and was supplied without curation.

TCRbeta CDR3 regions were amplified from genomic DNA by means of the immunoSEQ Assay, a bias-controlled multiplex PCR. As for how the authors treated the data: Within the assay, amplification of reference gene primers was used to estimate how many nucleated cells each sample contained. To quantify the absolute abundance of each unique TCRbeta CDR3 rearrangement, sequence reads were collapsed and filtered. For each sample, productive Simpson clonality was calculated as the square root of Simpson's diversity index across productive rearrangements. TCRdb obtained this table from immuneACCESS and retained in-frame rearrangements with V and J assigned. These tables miss some clones; where compared with another copy, unresolved V genes account for less than half of the shortfall, and the remainder is unexplained. Clone size and the V and J calls come from that table; the DNA yielded D and trimming. This sample comprises roughly 160,000 clones, roughly 88% of them detected only once. Of the sample, 6.9% is held by the ten largest clones.

Per the germline V gene, SGHAT is the CDR1 and FQNNGV is the CDR2. Germline trimming amounts to 1 base on V and 7 bases on J, with 4 as the count of junction bases outside the gene matches. Its CDR3 holds 15 amino acids, cysteine through phenylalanine. Just CDR3 DNA is preserved here, 45 bases in frame from base 1. A word on this clone: No antigen is known for it. No base-level quality is on record; no much larger clone is a single base apart.

One collaborating source in Seattle enrolled patients during active infection and followed them longitudinally through the course of disease. Whole blood was collected in K2EDTA tubes by collaborating institutions according to the institutions' own protocols. For TCRbeta analysis, collaborator samples were shipped as frozen whole blood, as isolated PBMCs, or as DNA extracted from either sample type. The source of this sequence is a man aged 80 or over with COVID-19, enrolled during active disease. Sequencing was performed on peripheral blood. The V and J genes are TRBV11-2 and TRBJ1-4, with TRBD1 identical over 9 junction bases. The bases are TGTGCCAGCAGCTTAGTGACAGGGGGTGGTGAAAAACTGTTTTTT. Translated, it gives CASSLVTGGGEKLFF.